One sample yielded the 30 T cell receptor beta chains listed below, sequenced in a study of CD8 T cells in Susac syndrome. The RNA, about 0.5 to 1 ug, was put through reverse transcription using random hexamers. MiXCR, applied by TCRdb to the immunoSEQ multiplex PCR reads, yields one record per CDR3 protein. The table lists about 210,000 distinct CDR3 sequences, approximately 95% of them singletons, with about 0.095% in the top ten. Sequencing used CD4+ T cells from PBMCs. The receptors stem from a human donor in good health.

This chain connects TRBV27 to TRBJ2-6; D is unclear. Germline V lookup: CDR1 MNHEY, CDR2 SMNVEV (reference sequence). V lost 8 bases to trimming and J lost 2 bases, with 7 bases between them. The CDR3 length is 13 residues. The CDR3 is CASSFTGANVLTF. CDR3 DNA sequence: TGTGCCAGCTCATTCACTGGGGCCAACGTCCTGACTTTC.

This rearrangement joins TRBV7-9 to TRBJ2-3; D may be TRBD1 (5 bases). The CDR3 extends over 15 amino acids. Germline V lookup: CDR1 SEHNR, CDR2 FQNEAQ (reference sequence). The V and J ends lost 4 bases and 2 bases respectively, with 13 bases between them. Written as DNA, the CDR3 is TGTGCCAGCAGCTCACCAGACAGATTCACAGATACGCAGTATTTT. Protein product: CASSSPDRFTDTQYF.

The chain links TRBV20-1 to TRBJ2-2; D remains unclear. V lost 4 bases to trimming and J lost 4 bases, with 7 bases between them. This CDR3 region has 12 residues. Germline V gene sequence: CDR1 DFQATT, CDR2 SNEGSKA (reference sequence). For the CDR3, the DNA is TGCAGTGCTAACTCCGGCACCGGGGAGCTGTTTTTT. Its protein is CSANSGTGELFF.

The gene calls are TRBV3-1 and TRBJ2-1, with a possible D match to TRBD2 (6 bases). From germline, CDR1 is LGHDT and CDR2 YNNKEL (reference sequence). The germline V and J ends were trimmed by 9 bases and 7 bases, with 16 bases remaining between them. The CDR3 has 13 residues. This CDR3 is CASWSAGRNEQFF. The DNA of the CDR3 is TGTGCCAGTTGGTCGGCGGGGCGGAATGAGCAGTTCTTC.

The CDR3 DNA reads TGTGCCAGCAGCGTAGTAGGTTATGGGGAGACCCAGTACTTC. Translating it yields CASSVVGYGETQYF. The chain links TRBV9 to TRBJ2-5; unclear D gene. The CDR3 has 14 residues. The germline V gene has CDR1 SGDLS and CDR2 YYNGEE. Trimming cost V 0 bases and J 5 bases, with 11 bases left between them.

This clonotype was counted once. The rearrangement joins TRBV3-1 to TRBJ2-3, with D unclear. The CDR3 has 12 residues. From germline, CDR1 is LGHDT and CDR2 YNNKEL (reference sequence). Trimming left V 4 bases short and J 6 bases short, with 8 bases between. The DNA for the CDR3 is TGTGCCAGCAGCCCTCGGCTGGATACGCAGTATTTT. It encodes CASSPRLDTQYF.

The CDR3 reads CAARGGSPLTIYEQYV. CDR3 nucleotides: TGTGCCGCTCGAGGCGGGAGCCCATTAACGATTTACGAGCAGTACGTC. The chain recombines TRBV27 with TRBJ2-7; 7 nucleotides align to TRBD2. The CDR3 has 16 residues. The germline CDR1 and CDR2 sequences are MNHEY and SMNVEV (reference sequence). V trimming: 11 bases; J trimming: 4 bases; junction bases outside the gene matches: 20.

V usage is TRBV20-1 and J usage is TRBJ2-7; TRBD2 agrees at 9 bases. V lost 6 bases to trimming and J lost 1 base; unmatched junction nucleotides: 13. The CDR3 runs to 16 residues. The germline gives CDR1 DFQATT, CDR2 SNEGSKA (reference sequence). The CDR3 here is CSASPPAGGSSYEQYF. In DNA, the CDR3 is TGCAGTGCGAGCCCCCCAGCGGGGGGCTCATCCTACGAGCAGTACTTC.

V usage is TRBV5-1 and J usage is TRBJ2-5; tentatively, D is TRBD2 (6 bases). This CDR3 has 14 amino acids. The V gene's germline CDR1 is SGHRS and CDR2 YFSETQ. Trimming removed 1 base at V and 0 bases at J, with 7 bases between. CDR3 protein: CASSLTSYQETQYF. The CDR3 DNA reads as TGCGCCAGCAGCTTGACTAGCTACCAAGAGACCCAGTACTTC.

The rearrangement joins TRBV4-3 to TRBJ1-6, with D perhaps matching TRBD1 (5 bases). Looked up from germline, CDR1 is LGHNA and CDR2 is YSLEER. The V end lost 1 base, the J end lost 8 bases, and 15 bases lay between the germline ends. CDR3 length: 16 residues. CDR3 sequence (DNA): TGCGCCAGCAGCCAAGTCGCGGGGCAGGCTTATTCACCCCTCCACTTT. This translates into CASSQVAGQAYSPLHF.

This sequence joins TRBV7-2 and TRBJ2-5; 8 nucleotides agree with TRBD2. This CDR3 is built from 14 residues. Germline assignment: CDR1 SGHTA and CDR2 FQGNSA. Trimming took 3 bases from V and 5 from J; bases not matched to a gene: 5. The CDR3 nucleotides read TGTGCCAGCAGCTTTCGGACGGGGGGGGAGACCCAGTACTTC. It codes for CASSFRTGGETQYF.

CDR3 protein: CSAGLAGGGQETQYF. For the CDR3, the DNA is TGCAGTGCCGGACTAGCGGGGGGAGGACAAGAGACCCAGTACTTC. V and J are TRBV20-1 and TRBJ2-5; 14 nucleotides match TRBD2. Germline assignment: CDR1 DFQATT and CDR2 SNEGSKA (reference sequence). The ends lost 6 bases at V and 2 bases at J; junction bases unmatched: 5. This CDR3 has 15 residues.

The V call is TRBV19, the J call TRBJ2-1, with a tentative D call TRBD1 (6 bases). CDR3 length: 14 amino acids. Per the germline V gene, CDR1 is LNHDA and CDR2 is SQIVND (reference sequence). Trimming took off 5 bases at V and 5 bases at J, with 13 bases between the two ends. The CDR3 protein is CASSDRRGDNEQFF. The CDR3 DNA follows: TGTGCCAGTAGTGACAGGCGAGGGGACAATGAGCAGTTCTTC.

This chain uses TRBV20-1 with TRBJ2-7; 11 nucleotides line up with TRBD2. Unmatched junction bases numbered 11, after V lost 6 bases and J lost 7 bases. CDR3 length: 14 residues. Germline assignment: CDR1 DFQATT and CDR2 SNEGSKA (reference sequence). DNA of the CDR3: TGCAGTGCGATCAGTAGCGGGAGGGCCGGGGAGCAGTACGTC. Encoded protein: CSAISSGRAGEQYV.

V is TRBV7-2 and J is TRBJ2-1; TRBD1 might be the D (6 bases). The CDR3 has 12 residues. CDR1 is SGHTA, CDR2 FQGNSA, per germline. V was shortened by 1 base and J by 12 bases, with 10 bases between the two germline ends. The DNA for the CDR3 is TGTGCCAGCAGCTTAGGACAGGCGGCGCAGTTCTTC. This encodes CASSLGQAAQFF. Variable domain in full (rest from reference TRBV7-2 and TRBJ2-1): GAGVSQSPSNKVTEKGKDVELRCDPISGHTALYWYRQSLGQGLEFLIYFQGNSAPDKSGLPSDRFSAERTGGSVSTLTIQRTQQEDSAVYLCASSLGQAAQFFGPGTRLTVL.

The V call is TRBV9, the J call TRBJ1-2; a weak D match, TRBD1 (5 bases). V shed 2 bases and J shed 0 bases, with 5 bases lying between them. The CDR3 loop spans 13 amino acids. Per germline, CDR1 SGDLS and CDR2 YYNGEE. DNA for the CDR3: TGTGCCAGCAGCGTGGGACCTAACTATGGCTACACCTTC. Translating it yields CASSVGPNYGYTF.

J is TRBJ1-2 and V is TRBV20-1; D is uncertain. V was pared by 6 bases and J by 7 bases, with 12 bases between. This CDR3 has 11 residues. CDR1 is DFQATT, CDR2 SNEGSKA, per germline (reference sequence). CDR3 coding DNA: TGCAGTGCCCGGGCCGGCCTTGGCTACACCTTC. It specifies CSARAGLGYTF.

The rearrangement uses TRBV5-1 and TRBJ1-4; no clear D. Germline loops: CDR1 SGHRS, CDR2 YFSETQ. CDR3 length: 13 residues. The ends were cut back, 1 base at V and 5 bases at J, with 6 bases in the middle. The CDR3 nucleotides read TGCGCCAGCAGCTTGAGCGCGAATGAAAAACTGTTTTTT. Its translation is CASSLSANEKLFF.

The rearrangement links TRBV7-9 to TRBJ2-7; D remains unclear. CDR3 length: 13 amino acids. CDR1 is SEHNR, CDR2 FQNEAQ, per germline (reference sequence). V was trimmed by 0 bases and J by 3 bases, leaving 6 bases between them. As DNA, the CDR3 is TGTGCCAGCAGCTTAGCCGCGGACTACGAGCAGTACGTC. This sequence encodes CASSLAADYEQYV.

This sequence joins TRBV29-1 and TRBJ1-4; the D gene is possibly TRBD1 (5 bases). The V gene's germline CDR1 is SQVTM and CDR2 ANQGSEA. The CDR3 spans 14 residues. V was pared by 0 bases and J by 8 bases, with 13 bases between. CDR3: CSVEEGQGHEKLFF. The CDR3 nucleotides are TGCAGCGTTGAAGAGGGGCAGGGCCACGAAAAACTGTTTTTT.

This chain connects TRBV3-1 to TRBJ2-6, with D uncertain. The CDR3 is 15 amino acids. V was shortened by 3 bases and J by 0 bases, with 6 bases between the two germline ends. CDR1 is LGHDT, CDR2 YNNKEL, per germline (reference sequence). CDR3 in amino acids: CASSHTLSGANVLTF. The DNA of the CDR3 is TGTGCCAGCAGCCACACTCTCTCTGGGGCCAACGTCCTGACTTTC.

This chain joins TRBV6-5 and TRBJ1-2; D is perhaps TRBD1 (5 bases). The germline V gene has CDR1 MNHEY and CDR2 SVGAGI. Trimming removed 0 bases at V and 8 bases at J, with 10 bases between. The CDR3 consists of 13 residues. The CDR3: CASSYSGTAGYTF. The CDR3 region has the DNA TGTGCCAGCAGTTACTCCGGGACGGCGGGCTACACCTTC.

The rearrangement links TRBV7-9 to TRBJ2-2; perhaps TRBD1 as D (5 bases). The CDR3 totals 15 residues. V was cut by 4 bases and J by 6 bases, with 15 bases left in between. The germline CDR1 and CDR2 sequences are SEHNR and FQNEAQ (reference sequence). The CDR3 protein is CASSSVNQGPGELFF. The DNA for the CDR3 is TGTGCCAGCAGCTCAGTCAACCAGGGTCCCGGGGAGCTGTTTTTT.

V gene TRBV12-3 or TRBV12-4 combines with J gene TRBJ1-6; D is perhaps TRBD1 (5 bases). CDR3 length equals 14 residues. V was cut by 1 base and J by 9 bases, with 10 bases left in between. In nucleotides, the CDR3 is TGTGCCAGCAGTTTAGGGGGGGAGAGTTCACCCCTCCACTTT. This gives the protein CASSLGGESSPLHF.

The chain has TRBV20-1 and TRBJ1-2, with D tentatively TRBD1 (5 bases). Germline CDR1 DFQATT, CDR2 SNEGSKA (reference sequence). V dropped 5 bases and J dropped 5 bases, with 15 bases sitting between them. The CDR3 length is 13 residues. The CDR3 reads CSAGAQGAYGYTF. In DNA, the CDR3 is TGCAGTGCTGGAGCGCAGGGCGCATATGGCTACACCTTC.

The rearrangement links TRBV3-1 to TRBJ2-5; D uncertain. This CDR3 is built from 13 residues. The V gene's germline CDR1 is LGHDT and CDR2 YNNKEL (reference sequence). The V gene lost 0 bases and the J gene lost 5 bases, with 7 bases spanning the gap. The CDR3 region has the DNA TGTGCCAGCAGCCAAGATTTGACGGAGACCCAGTACTTC. Its protein is CASSQDLTETQYF.

The chain uses TRBV7-9 and TRBJ1-1; no definite D call. Trimming removed 1 base at V and 1 base at J, with 10 bases between. From germline, CDR1 is SEHNR and CDR2 FQNEAQ (reference sequence). The CDR3 is 15 amino acids. Here the CDR3 reads CASSLVSGKNTEAFF. As DNA, the CDR3 is TGTGCCAGCAGCTTAGTTTCCGGCAAGAACACTGAAGCTTTCTTT.

The chain links TRBV20-1 to TRBJ1-4, with 7 positions matching TRBD1. V was clipped by 4 bases and J by 2 bases; unmatched bases: 4. CDR3 length equals 14 residues. Germline CDR1 DFQATT, CDR2 SNEGSKA (reference sequence). DNA of the CDR3: TGCAGTGCTAACGGACAGGCGACTAATGAAAAACTGTTTTTT. This encodes CSANGQATNEKLFF.

The V call is TRBV5-4, the J call TRBJ2-3; the D gene is possibly TRBD2 (7 bases). CDR1 is SGHNT and CDR2 is YYREEE in the germline V gene (reference sequence). The CDR3 totals 14 residues. Trimming removed 7 bases from V and 6 bases from J, with 18 bases in between. CDR3 in DNA: TGTGCCAGCCTCCGAGGGGGGGATTCGGATACGCAGTATTTT. This gives the protein CASLRGGDSDTQYF.

The CDR3 DNA sequence: TGTGCCAGTAGTATCGGGAGCTCCTACAATGAGCAGTTCTTC. The encoded protein is CASSIGSSYNEQFF. The chain has TRBV19 and TRBJ2-1; D may be TRBD2 (6 bases). The CDR3 is 14 residues long. Germline CDR1 is LNHDA and CDR2 is SQIVND (reference sequence). V lost 3 bases and J lost 0, with 6 bases in between. The full variable domain, completed using reference TRBV19 and TRBJ2-1, is DGGITQSPKYLFRKEGQNVTLSCEQNLNHDAMYWYRQDPGQGLRLIYYSQIVNDFQKGDIAEGYSVSREKKESFPLTVTSAQKNPTAFYLCASSIGSSYNEQFFGPGTRLTVL.